These 18 T cell receptor beta chains originate from one sample sequenced in a study of metastatic and nonmetastatic thyroid tumors. TCRdb reanalyzed the PCR reads via MiXCR. The data contain about 38,000 clones, roughly 25% of them singletons. Until they underwent thyroid surgery, no patient had received any treatment. Sequencing was carried out using blood. These receptors all come from a female donor with papillary thyroid cancer or a benign thyroid nodule (not recorded which). Some clones in this sample may be carry-over from other donors' samples.

The CDR3 DNA reads as TGTGCCAGCAGCTTCAGCGGGGCTAGCACAGATACGCAGTATTTT. It translates to CASSFSGASTDTQYF. The chain recombines TRBV7-2 with TRBJ2-3; 7 nucleotides agree with TRBD2. The V gene end was trimmed by 3 bases and the J gene end by 0 bases; junction bases not matched to a gene: 3. The CDR3 is made up of 15 amino acids. Germline V lookup: CDR1 SGHTA, CDR2 FQGNSA. The full variable domain, in which reference TRBV7-2 and TRBJ2-3 provide the parts outside the CDR3, is GAGVSQSPSNKVTEKGKDVELRCDPISGHTALYWYRQSLGQGLEFLIYFQGNSAPDKSGLPSDRFSAERTGGSVSTLTIQRTQQEDSAVYLCASSFSGASTDTQYFGPGTRLTVL.

The gene calls are TRBV11-2 and TRBJ1-1; possibly TRBD1 for D (5 bases). Trimming took off 4 bases at V and 1 base at J, with 13 bases between the two ends. The germline CDR1 and CDR2 sequences are SGHAT and FQNNGV. The CDR3 loop spans 15 amino acids. In DNA form, the CDR3 reads TGTGCCAGCAGCTCAGACCAGGGAGCGAACACTGAAGCTTTCTTT. Protein: CASSSDQGANTEAFF.

Concerning this clone itself: A much more abundant neighbour one base away suggests this may be a read error. The chain combines TRBV7-2 with TRBJ2-7; 7 nucleotides agree with TRBD2. Germline CDR1 reads SGHTA; CDR2 reads FQGNSA. The V segment lost 3 bases and the J segment 4 bases; nucleotides outside the gene matches: 9. This CDR3 has 15 amino acids. The CDR3 nucleotides are TGTGCCAGCAGCTTGGCGCTCACGGGGGGTTACGAGCAGTACTTC. Translation: CASSLALTGGYEQYF.

This chain uses TRBV20-1 with TRBJ2-1; 8 positions match TRBD1. The CDR3 totals 14 residues. Germline CDR1 and CDR2: DFQATT and SNEGSKA (reference sequence). V dropped 5 bases and J dropped 3; count of bases not matched to a gene: 6. Here the CDR3 reads CSAERQGNYNEQFF. The CDR3 DNA follows: TGCAGTGCTGAGAGACAGGGGAACTACAATGAGCAGTTCTTC.

This clone occurred a few times. The CDR3 region is CASTAQDRALNEQFF. The CDR3 DNA sequence: TGTGCCAGCACCGCCCAGGACAGGGCACTTAATGAGCAGTTCTTC. The genes are TRBV28 and TRBJ2-1; TRBD1 matches at 8 bases. This CDR3 has 15 residues. With 7 bases clipped from V and 7 bases from J, the junction kept 12 bases outside the gene matches. Germline CDR1 is MDHEN and CDR2 is SYDVKM.

At least ten counts were recorded for this clone. The chain carries TRBV20-1 and TRBJ2-3; a weak D match, TRBD1 (6 bases). Looked up from germline, CDR1 is DFQATT and CDR2 is SNEGSKA (reference sequence). V shed 6 bases and J shed 14 bases, with 21 bases lying between them. CDR3 length: 12 amino acids. CDR3 coding DNA: TGCAGTGCAAGCCGGACAGTCGAAAACATGTATTTT. The encoded protein is CSASRTVENMYF.

This clone was seen many times. The same CDR3 also results from other DNA sequences found in this sample. The chain has TRBV7-9 and TRBJ1-4, with TRBD1 matching over 9 bases. The CDR3 extends over 15 amino acids. V shed 4 bases and J 8 bases; nucleotides not matched to a gene: 8. Looked up from germline, CDR1 is SEHNR and CDR2 is FQNEAQ (reference sequence). Here the CDR3 reads CASSWNRDREEKLFF. The CDR3 region has the DNA TGTGCCAGCAGCTGGAACCGGGACAGGGAGGAAAAACTGTTTTTT. The whole variable domain, remainder taken from reference TRBV7-9 and TRBJ1-4, is DTGVSQNPRHKITKRGQNVTFRCDPISEHNRLYWYRQTLGQGPEFLTYFQNEAQLEKSRLLSDRFSAERPKGSFSTLEIQRTEQGDSAMYLCASSWNRDREEKLFFGSGTQLSVL.

The V and J genes are TRBV3-1 and TRBJ2-7, with 9 bases matching TRBD2. This CDR3 contains 14 residues. J lost 3 bases, V lost 4 bases, and 4 bases had no gene match. CDR1 is LGHDT and CDR2 is YNNKEL in the germline V gene (reference sequence). The CDR3 region is CASSPSGIHYEQYF. CDR3 coding DNA: TGTGCCAGCAGCCCTAGCGGGATCCACTACGAGCAGTACTTC.

In this sample, this clone turned up many times. This chain joins TRBV7-2 and TRBJ1-1, with no clear D. Germline assignment: CDR1 SGHTA and CDR2 FQGNSA. With 8 bases removed from V and 3 bases from J, the gap between germline ends came to 13 bases. This CDR3 is built from 13 residues. Here the CDR3 DNA reads TGTGCCAGCGGACGACAAGGCGACACTGAAGCTTTCTTT. It translates to CASGRQGDTEAFF.

This clone was observed many times. This sequence may be a read error, since a much larger clone differs from it by one base. As the CDR3 is not closed by the conserved phenylalanine or tryptophan, this likely results from a read error. This chain links TRBV10-2 with TRBJ1-6, with D perhaps matching TRBD1 (5 bases). Trimming stripped 2 bases from V and 6 bases from J, with 5 bases between. CDR3 length equals 13 residues. Germline values: CDR1 WSHSY, CDR2 SAAADI. In DNA, the CDR3 is TGCGCCAGCAGTGAGGGGGGTAATTCACCCCTCCACTCT. It specifies CASSEGGNSPLHS.

This clone was found many times. The rearrangement uses TRBV28 and TRBJ2-1; D unclear. This CDR3 spans 14 amino acids. Trimming cost V 3 bases and J 12 bases, with 18 bases left between them. CDR1 MDHEN and CDR2 SYDVKM come from the germline V gene. In DNA, the CDR3 is TGTGCCAGCAGTTTGTCCGGCCGTAAGGGTGGGCAGTTCTTC. It encodes CASSLSGRKGGQFF.

The chain couples TRBV5-1 to TRBJ2-7, with a possible D match to TRBD2 (6 bases). This CDR3 comprises 14 residues. The V end lost 3 bases, the J end lost 1 base, and 11 bases lay between the germline ends. Looked up from germline, CDR1 is SGHRS and CDR2 is YFSETQ. The CDR3 region has the DNA TGCGCCAGCAGCTATGCCGGGACTTCCTACGAGCAGTACTTC. Protein: CASSYAGTSYEQYF.

This clone is medium-sized (0.01 to 0.1%) by share. The chain uses TRBV28 and TRBJ2-7; D is perhaps TRBD1 or TRBD2 (5 bases each). Germline values: CDR1 MDHEN, CDR2 SYDVKM. V was trimmed by 2 bases and J by 6 bases, leaving 20 bases between them. This CDR3 comprises 16 residues. The CDR3 DNA sequence: TGTGCCAGCAGTTTACATCAAACCGGGGCTTTGGGCGAGCAGTACTTC. This encodes CASSLHQTGALGEQYF.

This clone was observed many times. The chain employs TRBV30 and TRBJ1-5, with a weak D call TRBD1 (6 bases). V shed 3 bases and J shed 6 bases, with 15 bases lying between them. Germline loops: CDR1 GTSNPN, CDR2 SVGIG (reference sequence). This CDR3 has 14 residues. The CDR3 sequence is CAWRRAQGRQPQHF. The DNA for the CDR3 is TGTGCCTGGAGGCGCGCACAGGGCCGTCAGCCCCAGCATTTT. The complete variable domain, with remaining parts taken from reference TRBV30 and TRBJ1-5, reads SQTIHQWPATLVQPVGSPLSLECTVEGTSNPNLYWYRQAAGRGLQLLFYSVGIGQISSEVPQNLSASRPQDRQFILSSKKLLLSDSGFYLCAWRRAQGRQPQHFGDGTRLSIL.

This clone was seen ten or more times. The rearrangement joins TRBV7-9 to TRBJ1-1, with a weak D call TRBD1 (5 bases). The length of the CDR3 is 14 residues. Germline loops: CDR1 SEHNR, CDR2 FQNEAQ (reference sequence). V dropped 2 bases and J dropped 2 bases, with 9 bases sitting between them. For the CDR3, the DNA is TGTGCCAGCAGCTTATCGACAGTAAACACTGAAGCTTTCTTT. It encodes CASSLSTVNTEAFF. The whole variable domain, filled in from reference TRBV7-9 and TRBJ1-1, reads DTGVSQNPRHKITKRGQNVTFRCDPISEHNRLYWYRQTLGQGPEFLTYFQNEAQLEKSRLLSDRFSAERPKGSFSTLEIQRTEQGDSAMYLCASSLSTVNTEAFFGQGTRLTVV.

At least ten counts were recorded for this clone. The chain recombines TRBV9 with TRBJ2-2, with D perhaps being TRBD1 or TRBD2 (6 bases each). The V end was cut by 3 bases, the J end by 4 bases, with 16 bases between. CDR1 and CDR2 (germline): SGDLS, YYNGEE. The CDR3 is made up of 16 amino acids. The CDR3 is CASSERGSGVTGELFF. In DNA, the CDR3 is TGTGCCAGCAGCGAGAGGGGGTCGGGGGTCACCGGGGAGCTGTTTTTT.

This sequence joins TRBV11-2 and TRBJ1-6; tentative D call: TRBD1 (5 bases). CDR3 length: 19 amino acids. V lost 0 bases to trimming and J lost 3 bases, with 18 bases between them. CDR1 and CDR2 from the germline V gene are SGHAT and FQNNGV. CDR3 protein: CASSLDRNGAQSYNSPLHF. The CDR3 coding sequence is TGTGCCAGCAGCTTAGACCGAAACGGGGCCCAGAGCTATAATTCACCCCTCCACTTT.

The chain carries TRBV20-1 and TRBJ1-3; D not resolved. This CDR3 contains 15 residues. V gave up 3 bases and J gave up 0 bases, with 12 bases separating them. Germline values: CDR1 DFQATT, CDR2 SNEGSKA (reference sequence). Written as DNA, the CDR3 is TGCAGTGCTAGTTTACCGACATTCTCTGGAAACACCATATATTTT. Encoded protein: CSASLPTFSGNTIYF.